This TCR beta chain was recovered during a study of CXCR3-negative and CXCR3-positive naive CD8 T cells (dated by TCRdb to between 2019 and 2020). About the study as a whole: In total, approximately 140 million TRB reads were obtained, or roughly 1.5 +/- 0.3 million reads per library. Diversity and physicochemical repertoire analyses covered around 10 donors pooled from two independent experiments. For the TRBV-TRBJ cluster analysis, the naive subsets came from about five donors, while the memory cells came from 3 donors. Findings and caveats that apply to the study as a whole: Surface CD5, linked to self-reactivity in mice, was comparable between naive subsets; TCR interaction strength was therefore also inferred from TRB CDR3 physicochemical properties. Comparably high repertoire diversity was found in both naive subsets, whereas much lower repertoire diversity was found in memory CD8+ T cells. Because CXCR3 expression was partially decreased after cryopreservation, freshly isolated PBMCs were used for most assays. Within the same donor, TRBV-TRBJ usage looked similar between naive CXCR3-negative and CXCR3-positive cells, but memory cells had distinct patterns. TRB CDR3s from CXCR3-positive naive cells showed higher hydrophobicity (lower Kidera factor 4), lower energy, and higher strength and volume indices than CXCR3-negative naive cells.

The sequencer was a NextSeq 550. The Human TCR Profiling Kit (MiLaboratory) was used to prepare UMI-labeled 5' RACE TRB cDNA libraries. The full amount of extracted RNA was used for cDNA synthesis, and the full amount of resulting cDNA was used for PCR amplification. Libraries were prepared in parallel using an identical number of PCR cycles. As for the authors' bioinformatics: With a requirement of at least two reads per UMI, MIGEC and MiXCR extracted about 50,000 +/- 10,000 unique UMI-labeled TRB cDNA molecules per library. Each library averaged about 37,000 +/- 9,700 functional in-frame TRB CDR3 nucleotide clonotypes without stop codons. After each sample was downsampled to 5000 UMI-labeled TRB molecules, VDJtools was used to calculate diversity metrics such as normalized Shannon-Wiener and Chao1. VDJtools computed clonotype-size-weighted physicochemical properties of the central five CDR3 residues: interaction energy, strength, volume and Kidera factor 4. TCRdb reprocessed the reads and lists each CDR3 protein sequence as a single entry, with no DNA. TCRdb's processing, not the authors' own work, is the source of the V and J calls. The record for this sample contains 46,000 or so distinct CDR3 sequences. The ten largest account for about 2.3% of the sample.

Per the germline V gene, MDHEN is the CDR1 and SYDVKM is the CDR2. The CDR3 measures 16 amino acids from cysteine to phenylalanine. No DNA has been recorded. Notes on this clonotype: Which antigen it targets is not known.

Each CD8+ T cell subset was flow-sorted in triplicate, with over 250,000 cells per subset placed directly into RLT lysis buffer. To keep memory contaminants out, a stringent definition of naive CD8+ T cells was applied: CD45RO-CCR7+CD27+CD95-. Standard density gradient centrifugation was used to isolate peripheral blood mononuclear cells from buffy coats. A FACSAria III was used to flow-sort naive CD8+ T cells into CXCR3-negative and CXCR3-positive populations. An RNeasy Mini Kit was used to extract total RNA from the sorted cells. The receptor was isolated from a human donor in good health. Some clones in this sample may be carry-over from other donors' samples. This sequence uses TRBV28 and TRBJ2-1; the TCRdb D gene call, TRBD2, has no DNA to confirm it. The specimen was naive CXCR3- CD8+ T cells from blood. The cell subset or site label of this sample denotes: CD45RO-CCR7+CD27+CD95- naive CD8+ T cells lacking CXCR3 (TNR3-). CDR3 protein: CASSPGRGLAGREQFF.